The clone carrying this TCR beta chain occurred a few times. RNA transcripts provided the source from which TCR beta CDR3 regions were amplified. A set of HTBI primers served as the primers for a first-round RT-PCR of the TCR CDR3. TCRdb processed the multiplex PCR reads anew with MiXCR; each CDR3 protein has one entry. The table shows 620,000 or so distinct CDR3 sequences, with around 13% occurring only once. The record originates from a study of T cells in Graves' hyperthyroidism and ophthalmopathy. Input material: blood. This clonotype originated in a woman aged 50 to 60 with Graves' ophthalmopathy.

As DNA, the CDR3 is TGTGCCAGCAGCTTCTTACTAGCGGGTAACACCGGGGAGCTGTTTTTT. Translation gives CASSFLLAGNTGELFF. V and J are TRBV7-9 and TRBJ2-2; 9 nucleotides align to TRBD2. This CDR3 comprises 16 residues. Germline CDR1 is SEHNR and CDR2 is FQNEAQ (reference sequence). Trimming removed 3 bases from V and 2 bases from J; junction bases left unmatched: 4.